The next 9 T cell receptor beta chains were all read from a single sample in a study of cytomegalovirus exposure and HLA in healthy donors. The data were produced by immunoSEQ multiplex PCR, yet TCRdb's version contains in-frame clones alone and is incomplete. The table lists 200,000 to 300,000 clones, approximately 86% of them singletons. Sequenced sample: PBMCs. Receptors originate from a woman aged 25-40 years in good health and CMV-seropositive.

CDR3 sequence: CASSLDREYGYTF. The DNA for the CDR3 is TGCGCCAGCAGCTTGGACAGGGAATACGGCTACACCTTC. The rearrangement uses TRBV5-1 and TRBJ1-2; TRBD1 might be the D (6 bases). There are 13 residues in the CDR3. The germline CDR1 and CDR2 sequences are SGHRS and YFSETQ. V lost 0 bases and J lost 8, with 11 bases in between.

The gene calls are TRBV6-4 and TRBJ2-5; D remains ambiguous. CDR3 length: 14 residues. The V and J ends lost 0 bases and 4 bases respectively, with 9 bases between them. Germline lookup yields CDR1 MRHNA and CDR2 SNTAGT. As DNA, the CDR3 is TGTGCCAGCAGTGACTCTGCGGTGTCAGAGACCCAGTACTTC. Protein product: CASSDSAVSETQYF.

The J gene is TRBJ1-4, the V gene TRBV30; D unresolved. V was cut by 2 bases and J by 0 bases, with 10 bases left in between. The germline CDR1 and CDR2 sequences are GTSNPN and SVGIG (reference sequence). This CDR3 has 15 amino acids. This CDR3 reads CAWSTTGTTNEKLFF. CDR3 sequence (DNA): TGTGCCTGGAGTACGACCGGGACAACTAATGAAAAACTGTTTTTT.

This chain links TRBV2 with TRBJ2-7; 9 nucleotides line up with TRBD1. This CDR3 contains 14 residues. Germline lookup yields CDR1 SNHLY and CDR2 FYNNEI. V lost 2 bases to trimming and J lost 5 bases; unmatched junction nucleotides: 4. The CDR3 sequence: CASSETTGGHEQYF. The CDR3 coding sequence is TGTGCCAGCAGTGAAACCACAGGGGGCCACGAGCAGTACTTC.

This rearrangement joins TRBV28 to TRBJ1-2; 8 bases fit TRBD1. This CDR3 is 14 amino acids long. V trimming: 4 bases; J trimming: 4 bases; junction bases outside the gene matches: 5. Germline assignment: CDR1 MDHEN and CDR2 SYDVKM. The CDR3 region has the DNA TGTGCCAGCAGTTCCATGGACAGGGCCTATGGCTACACCTTC. Translation: CASSSMDRAYGYTF.

J is TRBJ2-7 and V is TRBV29-1; 14 bases map to TRBD2. The junction had 6 bases not matched to a gene; V was cut back by 5 bases and J by 0 bases. Germline-derived CDR1 and CDR2 are SQVTM and ANQGSEA. This CDR3 has 16 residues. The CDR3 sequence is CSVLVTSGRASYEQYF. CDR3 DNA: TGCAGCGTTCTCGTGACTAGCGGGAGGGCCTCCTACGAGCAGTACTTC.

The rearrangement uses TRBV2 and TRBJ2-5; 8 bases align to TRBD2. The CDR3 runs 16 residues. V lost 4 bases and J lost 3; bases outside the gene matches: 10. CDR1 is SNHLY and CDR2 is FYNNEI in the germline V gene. This chain's CDR3 is CASSAGGGLREETQYF. CDR3 bases: TGTGCCAGCAGTGCCGGGGGGGGGCTGAGGGAAGAGACCCAGTACTTC. Full variable domain (rest looked up from reference TRBV2 and TRBJ2-5): EPEVTQTPSHQVTQMGQEVILRCVPISNHLYFYWYRQILGQKVEFLVSFYNNEISEKSEIFDDQFSVERPDGSNFTLKIRSTKLEDSAMYFCASSAGGGLREETQYFGPGTRLLVL.

This chain uses TRBV5-1 with TRBJ2-1, with D perhaps matching TRBD2 (5 bases). The CDR3 covers 14 residues. The germline V gene encodes CDR1 SGHRS and CDR2 YFSETQ. V was cut by 5 bases and J by 7 bases, with 16 bases left in between. CDR3 coding DNA: TGCGCCAGCAGTGCAGGTCAGATAGCGAATGAGCAGTTCTTC. Its translation is CASSAGQIANEQFF.

The chain has TRBV7-8 and TRBJ2-3; 8 bases match TRBD1. This CDR3 contains 13 residues. V was pared by 4 bases and J by 4 bases, with 1 base of the junction left unmatched. The V gene's germline CDR1 is SGHVS and CDR2 FQNEAQ. Here the CDR3 DNA reads TGTGCCAGCAGCTCGACAGGGGCAGATACGCAGTATTTT. Amino acids: CASSSTGADTQYF.